A single sample gave rise to the 6 T cell receptor beta chains below, sequenced in a study of early stage breast cancer tumors. Clones were read by immunoSEQ multiplex PCR, and TCRdb kept only the in-frame ones, dropping some. The data show some 58,000 clones, with approximately 80% seen just once and more than 3% held by the top ten. The sample was blood. These receptors were taken from a person aged 25-39 years with breast cancer.

This clone came up once. The CDR3 region is CASSPLRQNQPQHF. Written as DNA, the CDR3 is TGTGCCAGCAGCCCGTTAAGACAGAATCAGCCCCAGCATTTT. The V and J genes are TRBV6-6 and TRBJ1-5; D may be TRBD1 (5 bases). CDR1 is MNHNY and CDR2 is SVGAGI in the germline V gene (reference sequence). The length of the CDR3 is 14 residues. The V gene lost 6 bases and the J gene lost 4 bases, with 13 bases spanning the gap.

This clone showed up just a few times. The chain combines TRBV30 with TRBJ2-1; D may be TRBD1 (5 bases). The germline V gene has CDR1 GTSNPN and CDR2 SVGIG (reference sequence). Trimming took off 2 bases at V and 9 bases at J, with 17 bases between the two ends. CDR3 length: 14 amino acids. The CDR3 DNA is TGTGCCTGGAGTAAGGGAATGGGTGGGGCTGAGCAGTTCTTC. As protein: CAWSKGMGGAEQFF. Full variable domain (rest looked up from reference TRBV30 and TRBJ2-1): SQTIHQWPATLVQPVGSPLSLECTVEGTSNPNLYWYRQAAGRGLQLLFYSVGIGQISSEVPQNLSASRPQDRQFILSSKKLLLSDSGFYLCAWSKGMGGAEQFFGPGTRLTVL.

The rearrangement joins TRBV7-9 to TRBJ2-1; no definite D call. This CDR3 is 16 amino acids long. Germline CDR1 reads SEHNR; CDR2 reads FQNEAQ (reference sequence). V was shortened by 1 base and J by 0 bases, with 10 bases between the two germline ends. The CDR3 reads CASSLGSRSSYNEQFF. In DNA form, the CDR3 reads TGTGCCAGCAGCTTAGGAAGCAGGAGCTCCTACAATGAGCAGTTCTTC.

This clone was seen a handful of times. V gene TRBV5-5 combines with J gene TRBJ1-1, with a tentative D call TRBD1 (6 bases). The CDR3 runs 13 residues. Germline V gene sequence: CDR1 SGHKS, CDR2 YYEKEE (reference sequence). Trimming pared 4 bases from V and 6 bases from J, leaving 13 bases between. The CDR3 DNA sequence: TGTGCCAGCAGCCTTCAGGGGCTGGCTGAAGCTTTCTTT. This translates into CASSLQGLAEAFF.

The J gene is TRBJ1-3, the V gene TRBV21-1; TRBD1, the table's D call, lacks a check against the DNA. TRBV21-1 is a known pseudogene. The CDR3 extends over 15 amino acids. The CDR3 DNA reads as TGTGCCAGCAGCAAAATGGACATCTTAGGAAACACCATATATTTT. Its protein is CASSKMDILGNTIYF.

The V call is TRBV5-1, the J call TRBJ2-2, with 7 nucleotides matching TRBD2. CDR3 size: 16 residues. CDR1 is SGHRS, CDR2 YFSETQ, per germline. V shed 0 bases and J 5 bases; nucleotides not matched to a gene: 7. CDR3: CASSLDGGAGTGELFF. The CDR3 coding sequence is TGCGCCAGCAGCTTGGATGGGGGAGCGGGGACCGGGGAGCTGTTTTTT. The full variable domain, with the rest looked up from reference TRBV5-1 and TRBJ2-2, is KAGVTQTPRYLIKTRGQQVTLSCSPISGHRSVSWYQQTPGQGLQFLFEYFSETQRNKGNFPGRFSGRQFSNSRSEMNVSTLELGDSALYLCASSLDGGAGTGELFFGEGSRLTVL.